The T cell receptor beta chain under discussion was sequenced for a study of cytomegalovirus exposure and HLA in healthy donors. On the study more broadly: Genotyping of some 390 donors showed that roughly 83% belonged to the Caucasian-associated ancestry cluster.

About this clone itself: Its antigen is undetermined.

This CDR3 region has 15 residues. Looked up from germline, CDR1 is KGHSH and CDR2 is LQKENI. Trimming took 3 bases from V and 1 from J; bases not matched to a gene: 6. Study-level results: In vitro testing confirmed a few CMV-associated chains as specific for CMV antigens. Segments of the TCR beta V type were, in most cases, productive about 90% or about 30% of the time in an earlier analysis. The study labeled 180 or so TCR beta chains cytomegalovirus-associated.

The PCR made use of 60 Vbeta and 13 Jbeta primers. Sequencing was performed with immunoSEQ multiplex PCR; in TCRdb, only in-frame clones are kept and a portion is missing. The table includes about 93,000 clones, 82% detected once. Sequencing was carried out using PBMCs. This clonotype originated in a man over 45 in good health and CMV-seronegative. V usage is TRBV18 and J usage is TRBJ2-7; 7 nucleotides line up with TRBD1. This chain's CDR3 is CASSPAGTASYEQYF. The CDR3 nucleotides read TGTGCCAGCTCACCGGCCGGGACAGCTTCCTACGAGCAGTACTTC. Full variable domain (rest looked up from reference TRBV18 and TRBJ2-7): NAGVMQNPRHLVRRRGQEARLRCSPMKGHSHVYWYRQLPEEGLKFMVYLQKENIIDESGMPKERFSAEFPKEGPSILRIQQVVRGDSAAYFCASSPAGTASYEQYFGPGTRLTVT.